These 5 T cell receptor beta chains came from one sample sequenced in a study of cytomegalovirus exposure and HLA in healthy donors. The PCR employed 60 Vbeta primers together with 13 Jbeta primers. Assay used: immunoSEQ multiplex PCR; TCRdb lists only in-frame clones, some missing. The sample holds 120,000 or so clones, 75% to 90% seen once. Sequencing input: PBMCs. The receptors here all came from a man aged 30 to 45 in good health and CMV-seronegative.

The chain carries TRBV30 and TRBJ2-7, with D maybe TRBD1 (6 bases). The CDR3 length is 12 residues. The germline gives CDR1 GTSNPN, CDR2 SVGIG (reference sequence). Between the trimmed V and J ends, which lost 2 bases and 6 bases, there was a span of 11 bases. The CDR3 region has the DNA TGTGCCTGGAGTCCGGGACAACCCGAGCAGTACTTC. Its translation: CAWSPGQPEQYF.

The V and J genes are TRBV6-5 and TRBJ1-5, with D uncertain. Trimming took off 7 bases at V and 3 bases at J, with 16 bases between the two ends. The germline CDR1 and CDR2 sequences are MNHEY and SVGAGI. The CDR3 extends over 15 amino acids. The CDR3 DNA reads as TGTGCCAGCAATCTCCGGGTCGGCGTCAATCAGCCCCAGCATTTT. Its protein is CASNLRVGVNQPQHF.

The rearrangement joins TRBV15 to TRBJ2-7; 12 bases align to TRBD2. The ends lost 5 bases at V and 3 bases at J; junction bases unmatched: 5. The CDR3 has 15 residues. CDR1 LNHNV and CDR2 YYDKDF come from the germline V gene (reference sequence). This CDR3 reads CATSGWTSGIYEQYF. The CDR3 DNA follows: TGTGCCACCAGCGGATGGACTAGCGGGATCTACGAGCAGTACTTC.

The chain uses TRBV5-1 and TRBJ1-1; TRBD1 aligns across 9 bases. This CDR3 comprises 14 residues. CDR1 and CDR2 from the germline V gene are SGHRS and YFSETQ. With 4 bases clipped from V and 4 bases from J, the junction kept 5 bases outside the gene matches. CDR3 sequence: CASSPGTGSTEAFF. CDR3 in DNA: TGCGCCAGCAGCCCTGGGACAGGGTCCACTGAAGCTTTCTTT.

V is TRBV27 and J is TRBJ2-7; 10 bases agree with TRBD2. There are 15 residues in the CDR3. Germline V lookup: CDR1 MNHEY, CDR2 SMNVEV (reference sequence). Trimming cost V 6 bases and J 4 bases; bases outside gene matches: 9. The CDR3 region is CASSYGLAEAYEQYF. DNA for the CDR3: TGTGCCAGCAGCTATGGACTAGCGGAAGCTTACGAGCAGTACTTC.